This TCR beta chain was retrieved from a study of cytomegalovirus exposure and HLA in healthy donors. About the research overall: Earlier, about 179 million T cells were analyzed, and about 120 million unique TCR beta sequences were found among them. HLA-typed donors were the source of approximately 88 million unique TCRs held in an early data release.

This PCR relied on a set of 60 Vbeta primers and 13 Jbeta primers. Original processing notes: About 10 million of some 80 million unique TCR beta chains were shared, per a later count. Measured with immunoSEQ multiplex PCR; TCRdb has only the in-frame clones, and not every one. V, J and clone size are those of that table, while D and trimming were read from the DNA. The sample contains hundreds of thousands of clones, over 65% of which appear only once. The CDR3 contains 14 residues. Trimming took off 1 base at V and 4 bases at J, with 9 bases between the two ends. Germline-derived CDR1 and CDR2 are SGHTA and FQGNSA.

Material for sequencing was PBMCs. The chain is built from TRBV7-2 and TRBJ2-3; D possibly corresponds to TRBD1 (5 bases). The sequence came from a woman aged 60-75 years in good health and CMV-seropositive. Here the CDR3 reads CASSLVWGADTQYF. The CDR3 DNA reads TGTGCCAGCAGCTTAGTCTGGGGCGCAGATACGCAGTATTTT. Supplemented by reference TRBV7-2 and TRBJ2-3, the full variable domain reads GAGVSQSPSNKVTEKGKDVELRCDPISGHTALYWYRQSLGQGLEFLIYFQGNSAPDKSGLPSDRFSAERTGGSVSTLTIQRTQQEDSAVYLCASSLVWGADTQYFGPGTRLTVL.